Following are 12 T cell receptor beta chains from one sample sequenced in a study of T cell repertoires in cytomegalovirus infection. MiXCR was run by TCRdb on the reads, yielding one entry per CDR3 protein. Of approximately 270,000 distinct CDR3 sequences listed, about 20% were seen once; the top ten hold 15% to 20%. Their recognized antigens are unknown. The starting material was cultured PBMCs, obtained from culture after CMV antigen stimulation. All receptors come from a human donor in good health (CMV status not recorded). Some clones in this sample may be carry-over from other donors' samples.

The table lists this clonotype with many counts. CDR3 loop: CASSPGAGSGTGELFF. As DNA, the CDR3 is TGTGCCAGCAGCCCCGGAGCCGGAAGCGGCACCGGGGAGCTGTTTTTT. The genes are TRBV11-3 and TRBJ2-2; TRBD2 is a possible D gene (5 bases). Germline V gene data show CDR1 as SGHNT and CDR2 as YENEEA. V was cut by 5 bases and J by 4 bases, with 17 bases left in between. This CDR3 has 16 amino acids.

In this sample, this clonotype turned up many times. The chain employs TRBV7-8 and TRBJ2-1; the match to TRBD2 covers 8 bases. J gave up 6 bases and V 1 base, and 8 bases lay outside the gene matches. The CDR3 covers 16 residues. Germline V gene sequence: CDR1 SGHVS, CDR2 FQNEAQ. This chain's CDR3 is CASSLEVPRGGNEQFF. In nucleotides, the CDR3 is TGTGCCAGCAGCTTAGAAGTACCCCGGGGGGGCAATGAGCAGTTCTTC. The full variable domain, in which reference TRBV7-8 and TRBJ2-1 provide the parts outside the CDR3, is GAGVSQSPRYKVAKRGQDVALRCDPISGHVSLFWYQQALGQGPEFLTYFQNEAQLDKSGLPSDRFFAERPEGSVSTLKIQRTQQEDSAVYLCASSLEVPRGGNEQFFGPGTRLTVL.

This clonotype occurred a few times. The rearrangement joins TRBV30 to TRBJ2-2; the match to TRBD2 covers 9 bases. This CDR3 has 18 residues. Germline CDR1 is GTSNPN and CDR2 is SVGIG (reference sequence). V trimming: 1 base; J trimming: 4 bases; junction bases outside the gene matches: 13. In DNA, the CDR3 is TGTGCCTGGAGTGCCGGACTAGCGCCCGAACGGGGCACCGGGGAGCTGTTTTTT. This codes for CAWSAGLAPERGTGELFF. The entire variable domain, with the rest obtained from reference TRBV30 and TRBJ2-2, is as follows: SQTIHQWPATLVQPVGSPLSLECTVEGTSNPNLYWYRQAAGRGLQLLFYSVGIGQISSEVPQNLSASRPQDRQFILSSKKLLLSDSGFYLCAWSAGLAPERGTGELFFGEGSRLTVL.

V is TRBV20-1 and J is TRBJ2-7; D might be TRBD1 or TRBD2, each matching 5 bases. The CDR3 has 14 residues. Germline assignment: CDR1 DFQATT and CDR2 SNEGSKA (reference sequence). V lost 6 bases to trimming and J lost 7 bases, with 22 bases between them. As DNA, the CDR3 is TGCAGTGCCCGGGGCCCCGGGCCTAATTTAGAGCAGTACTTC. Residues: CSARGPGPNLEQYF.

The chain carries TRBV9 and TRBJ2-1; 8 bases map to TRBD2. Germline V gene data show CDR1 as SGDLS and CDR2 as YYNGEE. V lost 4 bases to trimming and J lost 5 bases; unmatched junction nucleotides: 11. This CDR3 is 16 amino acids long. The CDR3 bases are TGTGCCAGCAGCCCGGAGGCGGGAGGCCTCCACAATGAGCAGTTCTTC. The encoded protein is CASSPEAGGLHNEQFF.

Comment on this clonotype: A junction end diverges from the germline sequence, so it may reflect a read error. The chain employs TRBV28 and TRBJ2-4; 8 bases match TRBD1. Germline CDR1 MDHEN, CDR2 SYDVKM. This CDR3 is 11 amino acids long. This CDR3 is CASNQGARMDF. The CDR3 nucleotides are TGTGCCAGCAACCAGGGGGCGAGGATGGACTTC.

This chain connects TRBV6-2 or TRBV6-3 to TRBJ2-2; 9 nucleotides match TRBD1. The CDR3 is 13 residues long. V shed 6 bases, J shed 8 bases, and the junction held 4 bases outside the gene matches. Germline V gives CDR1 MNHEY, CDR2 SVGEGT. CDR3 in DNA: TGTGCCAGCAGACGGGACAGGGAAGGGGAGCTGTTTTTT. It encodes CASRRDREGELFF.

CDR3 sequence (DNA): TGTGCCAGTAGTACCCGCGCGGGACGGTCTGGAAACACCATATATTTT. It specifies CASSTRAGRSGNTIYF. The chain is built from TRBV19 and TRBJ1-3; maybe TRBD1 (5 bases). V shed 4 bases and J shed 1 base, with 14 bases lying between them. The CDR3 is 16 residues long. From germline, CDR1 is LNHDA and CDR2 SQIVND (reference sequence).

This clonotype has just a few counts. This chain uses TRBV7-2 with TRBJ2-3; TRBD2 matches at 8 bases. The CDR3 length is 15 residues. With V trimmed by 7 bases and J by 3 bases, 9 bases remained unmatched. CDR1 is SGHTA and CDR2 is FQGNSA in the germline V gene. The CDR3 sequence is CASTLPTSGTDTQYF. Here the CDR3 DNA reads TGTGCCAGCACCCTACCAACTAGCGGAACAGATACGCAGTATTTT. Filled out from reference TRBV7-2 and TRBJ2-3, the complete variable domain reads GAGVSQSPSNKVTEKGKDVELRCDPISGHTALYWYRQSLGQGLEFLIYFQGNSAPDKSGLPSDRFSAERTGGSVSTLTIQRTQQEDSAVYLCASTLPTSGTDTQYFGPGTRLTVL.

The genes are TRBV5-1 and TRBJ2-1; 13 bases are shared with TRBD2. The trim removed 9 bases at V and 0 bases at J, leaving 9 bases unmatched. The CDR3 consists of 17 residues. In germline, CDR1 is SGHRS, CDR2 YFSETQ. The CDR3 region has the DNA TGCGCCACCGGGACTAGCGGGACCAGCAGCTCCTACAATGAGCAGTTCTTC. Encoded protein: CATGTSGTSSSYNEQFF.

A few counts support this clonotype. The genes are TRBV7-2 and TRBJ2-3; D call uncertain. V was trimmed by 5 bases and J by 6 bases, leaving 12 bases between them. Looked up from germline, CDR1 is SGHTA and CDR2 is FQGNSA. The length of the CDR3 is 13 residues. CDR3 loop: CASSAPWADTQYF. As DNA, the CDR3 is TGTGCCAGCAGCGCTCCATGGGCGGATACGCAGTATTTT.

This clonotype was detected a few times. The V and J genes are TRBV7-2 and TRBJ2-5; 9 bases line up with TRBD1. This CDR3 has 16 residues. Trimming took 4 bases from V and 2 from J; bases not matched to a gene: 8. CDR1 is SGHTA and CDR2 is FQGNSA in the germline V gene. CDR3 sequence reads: CASSSTGTGRQETQYF. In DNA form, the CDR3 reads TGTGCCAGCAGCTCCACCGGGACAGGGAGGCAAGAGACCCAGTACTTC.